The 31 T cell receptor beta chains presented below share a single source sample, sequenced in a study of CD4+ T cells in melanoma. Assay: immunoSEQ multiplex PCR; the TCRdb copy retains only in-frame clones and omits some. The sample lists 45,000 or so clones, nearly 90% occurring once. Input material: peripheral blood. These receptor sequences come from a human donor with melanoma.

The V call is TRBV6-5, the J call TRBJ1-2, with 8 nucleotides matching TRBD1. The CDR3 spans 15 residues. The junction had 8 bases not matched to a gene; V was cut back by 4 bases and J by 4 bases. Germline loops: CDR1 MNHEY, CDR2 SVGAGI. The CDR3 is CASSSLGQGGYGYTF. DNA of the CDR3: TGTGCCAGCAGTTCACTTGGACAGGGTGGCTATGGCTACACCTTC.

This chain connects TRBV11-2 to TRBJ2-2; TRBD2 matches at 8 bases. V dropped 0 bases and J dropped 5; count of bases not matched to a gene: 5. The V gene's germline CDR1 is SGHAT and CDR2 FQNNGV. This CDR3 spans 16 amino acids. CDR3 sequence (DNA): TGTGCCAGCAGCTTAGATCCGGGACTAGGGACCGGGGAGCTGTTTTTT. Translated: CASSLDPGLGTGELFF. Using reference TRBV11-2 and TRBJ2-2 for the parts outside the CDR3, the full variable domain is EAGVAQSPRYKIIEKRQSVAFWCNPISGHATLYWYQQILGQGPKLLIQFQNNGVVDDSQLPKDRFSAERLKGVDSTLKIQPAKLEDSAVYLCASSLDPGLGTGELFFGEGSRLTVL.

The chain is built from TRBV18 and TRBJ2-1, with D possibly being TRBD1 (6 bases). Germline loops: CDR1 KGHSH, CDR2 LQKENI. This CDR3 region has 15 residues. The V end was cut by 0 bases, the J end by 2 bases, with 8 bases between. In nucleotides, the CDR3 is TGTGCCAGCTCACCACCCCAGGGGCCCTACAATGAGCAGTTCTTC. Its translation is CASSPPQGPYNEQFF.

This clone occurred a few times. The V gene is TRBV30, the J gene TRBJ1-4; TRBD1 might be the D (5 bases). Germline V gene data show CDR1 as GTSNPN and CDR2 as SVGIG (reference sequence). The CDR3 length is 13 residues. V gave up 2 bases and J gave up 7 bases, with 11 bases separating them. The CDR3 nucleotides are TGTGCCTGGAGTCCAGGGTTTACTGAAAAACTGTTTTTT. Protein sequence: CAWSPGFTEKLFF.

V and J are TRBV30 and TRBJ2-5; 16 nucleotides match TRBD2. CDR3 length: 17 amino acids. V lost 5 bases and J lost 4; bases outside the gene matches: 10. CDR1 and CDR2 from the germline V gene are GTSNPN and SVGIG (reference sequence). The CDR3 here is CAWSPGLAGGSGETQYF. In nucleotides, the CDR3 is TGTGCCTGGTCCCCGGGACTAGCGGGGGGGAGCGGAGAGACCCAGTACTTC.

The V call is TRBV4-3, the J call TRBJ1-2; D ambiguous. Germline loops: CDR1 LGHNA, CDR2 YSLEER. Trimming cost V 0 bases and J 1 base, with 18 bases left between them. The CDR3 sequence is 18 residues long. CDR3 nucleotides: TGCGCCAGCAGCCAAGAGGAGGGCGGGTCAGGATATAACTATGGCTACACCTTC. Residues: CASSQEEGGSGYNYGYTF.

This chain joins TRBV6-5 and TRBJ1-4, with no clear D. The CDR3 is 13 amino acids. CDR1 MNHEY and CDR2 SVGAGI come from the germline V gene. V shed 2 bases and J shed 4 bases, with 5 bases lying between them. The CDR3 spells CASSYGINEKLFF. CDR3 bases: TGTGCCAGCAGTTACGGGATTAATGAAAAACTGTTTTTT.

The chain's CDR3 is CASSLGGDRKNIQYF. The DNA of the CDR3 is TGCGCCAGCAGCTTGGGGGGGGACAGGAAAAACATTCAGTACTTC. The chain has TRBV5-1 and TRBJ2-4, with 8 bases that match TRBD1. This CDR3 region has 15 residues. Germline assignment: CDR1 SGHRS and CDR2 YFSETQ. The V gene end was trimmed by 0 bases and the J gene end by 4 bases; junction bases not matched to a gene: 3.

This rearrangement joins TRBV30 to TRBJ2-3; D is unresolved. V dropped 0 bases and J dropped 1 base, with 11 bases sitting between them. The germline gives CDR1 GTSNPN, CDR2 SVGIG (reference sequence). This CDR3 contains 15 residues. The CDR3 region has the DNA TGTGCCTGGAGTGTTCCCAGTAGGGGCACAGATACGCAGTATTTT. Its protein is CAWSVPSRGTDTQYF.

This sequence joins TRBV7-2 and TRBJ2-7; D is unclear. This CDR3 has 17 residues. CDR1 is SGHTA, CDR2 FQGNSA, per germline. Trimming cost V 3 bases and J 2 bases, with 20 bases left between them. The CDR3 region is CASSFFLTGGSAYEQYF. For the CDR3, the DNA is TGTGCCAGCAGCTTTTTCCTGACCGGCGGCTCGGCCTACGAGCAGTACTTC.

This chain joins TRBV9 and TRBJ1-4; tentative D call: TRBD1 (6 bases). The germline V gene has CDR1 SGDLS and CDR2 YYNGEE. V lost 3 bases to trimming and J lost 4 bases, with 13 bases between them. CDR3 length equals 15 residues. Here the CDR3 DNA reads TGTGCCAGCAGCGCGGCTGAGGGACATAATGAAAAACTGTTTTTT. It is translated as CASSAAEGHNEKLFF.

The genes are TRBV30 and TRBJ2-5; perhaps D is TRBD1 or TRBD2 (6 bases each). Per the germline V gene, CDR1 is GTSNPN and CDR2 is SVGIG (reference sequence). Trimming cost V 0 bases and J 3 bases, with 14 bases left between them. The CDR3 consists of 15 residues. CDR3 in DNA: TGTGCCTGGAGTGTACCGTGGAGGGGGGAAGAGACCCAGTACTTC. Its translation is CAWSVPWRGEETQYF.

The chain uses TRBV5-1 and TRBJ2-3, with 8 bases matching TRBD1. Germline V gives CDR1 SGHRS, CDR2 YFSETQ. V lost 4 bases, J lost 4 bases, and 11 bases stayed unmatched. The CDR3 totals 16 residues. In nucleotides, the CDR3 is TGCGCCAGCAGCCCCCGAGGACAGGGTGAGGCAGATACGCAGTATTTT. Its translation is CASSPRGQGEADTQYF.

V and J are TRBV29-1 and TRBJ2-5; no clear D. The V and J ends lost 4 bases and 3 bases respectively, with 9 bases between them. Per the germline V gene, CDR1 is SQVTM and CDR2 is ANQGSEA. CDR3 length equals 12 residues. The CDR3 bases are TGCAGCGTTGCGCAGGCCGAAGAGACCCAGTACTTC. It specifies CSVAQAEETQYF.

V gene TRBV5-1 combines with J gene TRBJ1-2; D might be TRBD1 (5 bases). Trimming cost V 1 base and J 0 bases, with 7 bases left between them. This CDR3 contains 14 residues. Per germline, CDR1 SGHRS and CDR2 YFSETQ. CDR3 in DNA: TGCGCCAGCAGCTTGACAGGTGCTAACTATGGCTACACCTTC. Amino acids: CASSLTGANYGYTF. Full variable domain (outside the CDR3, taken from reference TRBV5-1 and TRBJ1-2): KAGVTQTPRYLIKTRGQQVTLSCSPISGHRSVSWYQQTPGQGLQFLFEYFSETQRNKGNFPGRFSGRQFSNSRSEMNVSTLELGDSALYLCASSLTGANYGYTFGSGTRLTVV.

J is TRBJ2-7 and V is TRBV4-1; no reliable D call. Per the germline V gene, CDR1 is MGHRA and CDR2 is YSYEKL. The CDR3 runs 15 residues. V was clipped by 0 bases and J by 3 bases, with 12 bases between them. This CDR3 reads CASSQERLLLYEQYF. The DNA for the CDR3 is TGCGCCAGCAGCCAAGAGAGGCTCCTCCTCTACGAGCAGTACTTC.

The chain carries TRBV6-5 and TRBJ1-1, with D possibly TRBD1 on 6 matching bases. CDR1 and CDR2 (germline): MNHEY, SVGAGI. CDR3 length: 15 amino acids. Trimming stripped 4 bases from V and 3 bases from J, with 15 bases between. CDR3 loop: CASSSPGVGYTEAFF. Here the CDR3 DNA reads TGTGCCAGCAGTTCCCCAGGGGTGGGGTACACTGAAGCTTTCTTT.

The J gene is TRBJ2-5, the V gene TRBV2; 10 bases line up with TRBD2. Germline V lookup: CDR1 SNHLY, CDR2 FYNNEI. V was clipped by 8 bases and J by 5 bases; unmatched bases: 5. The CDR3 totals 13 residues. The DNA for the CDR3 is TGTGCCAGCCGTGGAGCGGGGGGGGAGACCCAGTACTTC. This translates into CASRGAGGETQYF.

A remark on this clone: The sample has other DNA sequences that encode this CDR3 too. The chain couples TRBV18 to TRBJ1-2; TRBD1 aligns across 8 bases. J lost 8 bases, V lost 1 base, and 3 bases had no gene match. Germline loops: CDR1 KGHSH, CDR2 LQKENI. The CDR3 runs to 13 residues. CDR3 in amino acids: CASSPLDRDGYTF. The CDR3 nucleotides are TGTGCCAGCTCACCACTGGACAGGGACGGCTACACCTTC.

This chain joins TRBV6-1 and TRBJ1-6, with D hard to call. The V and J ends lost 3 bases and 8 bases respectively, with 8 bases between them. The CDR3 totals 13 residues. Germline CDR1 reads MNHNS; CDR2 reads SASEGT. The CDR3 sequence: CASSEGNDSPLHF. The CDR3 DNA is TGTGCCAGCAGTGAGGGAAACGATTCACCCCTCCACTTT.

This chain joins TRBV15 and TRBJ1-2; no definite D call. Germline V CDR1 and CDR2: LNHNV, YYDKDF (reference sequence). V was trimmed by 3 bases and J by 7 bases, leaving 15 bases between them. The CDR3 extends over 14 amino acids. CDR3 region: CATSRIAWDSGYTF. As DNA, the CDR3 is TGTGCCACCAGCAGGATCGCTTGGGATTCTGGCTACACCTTC.

This chain uses TRBV7-2 with TRBJ1-4; D is undetermined. CDR1 and CDR2 from the germline V gene are SGHTA and FQGNSA. V lost 5 bases and J lost 5, with 15 bases in between. CDR3 length: 15 amino acids. CDR3 loop: CASSPPSQRNEKLFF. For the CDR3, the DNA is TGTGCCAGCAGCCCCCCCTCCCAACGGAATGAAAAACTGTTTTTT.

The chain employs TRBV6-1 and TRBJ2-7; D may be TRBD1 or TRBD2 (5 bases each). Germline values: CDR1 MNHNS, CDR2 SASEGT. The CDR3 contains 15 residues. The V gene lost 0 bases and the J gene lost 3 bases, with 12 bases spanning the gap. CDR3 sequence: CASSEASAGSYEQYF. The CDR3 DNA sequence: TGTGCCAGCAGTGAAGCGTCGGCAGGGAGCTACGAGCAGTACTTC.

V usage is TRBV10-3 and J usage is TRBJ2-5, with TRBD1 matching over 8 bases. The end of the DNA is better explained by TRBJ2-7, so the J call may be wrong. The germline V gene encodes CDR1 ENHRY and CDR2 SYGVKD. This CDR3 has 13 residues. DNA for the CDR3: TGTGCCATCAGTGTCCAGGGGGCTGACGAGCAGTACTTC. It encodes CAISVQGADEQYF.

The chain combines TRBV11-1 with TRBJ2-2; no clear D gene. V lost 2 bases and J 0 bases, leaving 7 bases between the germline ends. The CDR3 totals 15 residues. Germline V lookup: CDR1 SGHAT, CDR2 FQDESV (reference sequence). The CDR3 protein is CASSLWRANTGELFF. The DNA of the CDR3 is TGTGCCAGCAGCTTATGGAGAGCGAACACCGGGGAGCTGTTTTTT. Variable domain in full (rest from reference TRBV11-1 and TRBJ2-2): EAEVAQSPRYKITEKSQAVAFWCDPISGHATLYWYRQILGQGPELLVQFQDESVVDDSQLPKDRFSAERLKGVDSTLKIQPAELGDSAMYLCASSLWRANTGELFFGEGSRLTVL.

CDR3 loop: CASSVDLEDTQYF. For the CDR3, the DNA is TGTGCCAGCAGCGTAGATCTAGAAGATACGCAGTATTTT. The chain has TRBV9 and TRBJ2-3; D is unresolved. This CDR3 contains 13 residues. The germline CDR1 and CDR2 sequences are SGDLS and YYNGEE. V was pared by 0 bases and J by 5 bases, with 7 bases between. Filled out from reference TRBV9 and TRBJ2-3, the complete variable domain reads DSGVTQTPKHLITATGQRVTLRCSPRSGDLSVYWYQQSLDQGLQFLIQYYNGEERAKGNILERFSAQQFPDLHSELNLSSLELGDSALYFCASSVDLEDTQYFGPGTRLTVL.

V gene TRBV6-1 combines with J gene TRBJ2-7; D gene ambiguous. V was clipped by 0 bases and J by 6 bases, with 3 bases between them. The CDR3 runs to 11 residues. Germline V gene lookup returns CDR1 MNHNS and CDR2 SASEGT. The CDR3, as DNA: TGTGCCAGCAGTGAAGCGCGCGAGCAGTACTTC. This codes for CASSEAREQYF.

The chain couples TRBV6-1 to TRBJ1-4; tentatively, D is TRBD1 (5 bases). V was cut by 7 bases and J by 7 bases, with 13 bases left in between. Germline V gene data show CDR1 as MNHNS and CDR2 as SASEGT. There are 13 residues in the CDR3. The CDR3 DNA is TGTGCCAGCAAACGTGGGACGGGTGAAAAACTGTTTTTT. Protein product: CASKRGTGEKLFF.

This chain joins TRBV18 and TRBJ1-1; no reliable D call. This CDR3 is 14 amino acids long. V lost 3 bases and J 1 base, leaving 9 bases between the germline ends. Germline CDR1 and CDR2: KGHSH and LQKENI. Here the CDR3 DNA reads TGTGCCAGCTCACCGGAGCGAGAGAACACTGAAGCTTTCTTT. Protein: CASSPERENTEAFF.

The sample holds one count of this clone. The CDR3 loop reads CASSLRWQRNQPQHF. The CDR3 region has the DNA TGTGCCAGCAGTTTACGGTGGCAGCGCAATCAGCCCCAGCATTTT. The rearrangement joins TRBV27 to TRBJ1-5; no firm D call. The germline CDR1 and CDR2 sequences are MNHEY and SMNVEV (reference sequence). V lost 2 bases and J 2 bases, leaving 10 bases between the germline ends. The CDR3 has 15 residues.

This clone was observed once. The V gene is TRBV6-1, the J gene TRBJ1-6, with D unresolved. Trimming shortened V by 5 bases and J by 0 bases, and 2 bases separated the two germline ends. The CDR3 is 13 residues long. Germline V CDR1 and CDR2: MNHNS, SASEGT. The CDR3 reads CASSPSYNSPLHF. The DNA of the CDR3 is TGTGCCAGCAGTCCCTCCTATAATTCACCCCTCCACTTT.